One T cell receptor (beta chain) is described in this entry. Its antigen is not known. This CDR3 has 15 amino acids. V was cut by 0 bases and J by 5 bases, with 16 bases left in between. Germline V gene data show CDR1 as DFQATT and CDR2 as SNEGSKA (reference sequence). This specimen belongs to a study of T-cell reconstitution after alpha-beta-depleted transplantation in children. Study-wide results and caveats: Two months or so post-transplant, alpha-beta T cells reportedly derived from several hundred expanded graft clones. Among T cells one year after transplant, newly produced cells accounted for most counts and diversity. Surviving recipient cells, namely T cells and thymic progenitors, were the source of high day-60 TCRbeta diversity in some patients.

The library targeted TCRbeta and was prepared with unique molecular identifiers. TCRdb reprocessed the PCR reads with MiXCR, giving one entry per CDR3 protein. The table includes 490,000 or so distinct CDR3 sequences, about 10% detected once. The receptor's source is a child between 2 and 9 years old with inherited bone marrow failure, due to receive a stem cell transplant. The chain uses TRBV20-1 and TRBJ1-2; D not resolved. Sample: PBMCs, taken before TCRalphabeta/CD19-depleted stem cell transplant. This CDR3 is CSARDRGSFGYGYTF. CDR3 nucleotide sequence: TGCAGTGCTAGAGATCGTGGCAGTTTCGGGTATGGCTACACCTTC.